The TCR beta chain under discussion was sequenced for a study of CD8 T cells in Susac syndrome. V dropped 6 bases and J dropped 6; count of bases not matched to a gene: 10. This CDR3 spans 13 amino acids. Germline loops: CDR1 SQVTM, CDR2 ANQGSEA. The RNA input was about 0.5 to 1 ug, and it was reverse transcribed with random hexamers. A multiplex approach, immunoSEQ multiplex PCR, amplified TCR beta CDR3 across 54 Vbeta and 13 Jbeta. Using its own MiXCR run on the immunoSEQ multiplex PCR reads, TCRdb lists one record per CDR3 protein. The table records hundreds of thousands of distinct CDR3 sequences, 85% of them present only once. CD8+ and CD4+ blood T cells underwent TCR beta sequencing.

This receptor was taken from a human donor with multiple sclerosis. V and J are TRBV29-1 and TRBJ1-2; 7 positions agree with TRBD1. The specimen was CD8+ T cells from PBMCs. In DNA form, the CDR3 reads TGCAGCGTGCCGGGACAGAACCTGGATGGCTACACCTTC. Its translation: CSVPGQNLDGYTF.